This entry lists 18 T cell receptor beta chains sequenced from one sample in a study of CD8+ T cells in alopecia areata. Cells pooled from cutaneous lymph nodes were sorted on CD4, CD8alpha, NKG2D, NKG2ACE and other markers. Following extraction, RNA underwent reverse transcription to cDNA, which served as the sequencing template. Sequencing used immunoSEQ multiplex PCR; TCRdb keeps in-frame clones, though not all of them. The sample yields 290,000 or so clones, without any singletons. The material sequenced was CD4+ T cells sorted from a lymph node. These receptors were collected from a C3H/HeJ mouse with alopecia areata. The mouse strain carries the MHC haplotype H2-k.

Concerning this clone itself: Gene and germline names: mouse. Read data end 4 residues before the CDR3 end; the end is taken from the germline J gene. V gene TRBV13-1 combines with J gene TRBJ2-1; possibly TRBD1 for D (6 bases). The length of the CDR3 is 15 residues. Looked up from germline, CDR1 is NSHNY and CDR2 is SYGAGN. Trimming removed 5 bases from V and 2 bases from J, with 14 bases in between. CDR3 bases read: TGTGCCAGCAGGAGAGGAGACAGGTACTATGCT. Its translation is CASRRGDRYYA. The CDR3, in full, reads CASRRGDRYYAEQFF.

Remarks on this clone: Here the gene names and germline are mouse. Read data end 4 residues before the CDR3 end; the end is taken from the germline J gene. J is TRBJ2-7 and V is TRBV13-1; no reliable D call. This CDR3 spans 13 amino acids. CDR1 is NSHNY and CDR2 is SYGAGN in the germline V gene. V lost 4 bases, J lost 0 bases, and 8 bases lay in between. The CDR3 DNA, read in part, is TGTGCCAGCAGTATGACAAACTCCTAT. It translates to CASSMTNSY. The full CDR3 sequence reads CASSMTNSYEQYF.

This clone was picked up a small number of times. Gene names denote mouse genes. Read sequence stops 4 residues before the CDR3 end, and the germline J gene provides the missing end. The V and J genes are TRBV1 and TRBJ2-5, with D possibly matching TRBD1 (6 bases). From germline, CDR1 is NSQYPW and CDR2 LRSPGD (reference sequence). Trimming stripped 1 base from V and 0 bases from J, with 8 bases between. The CDR3 length is 15 residues. The CDR3 region is CTCSAVGQNQDTQYF. CDR3 DNA (partial): TGCACCTGCAGTGCAGTCGGACAGAACCAAGAC.

This clone was detected only a few times. Mouse germline and gene names are used. With the read ending 4 residues before the CDR3 end, the germline J gene is used to fill in that end. The chain recombines TRBV19 with TRBJ2-5, with TRBD2 as a possible D gene (6 bases). This CDR3 spans 15 amino acids. The ends were cut back, 0 bases at V and 2 bases at J, with 10 bases in the middle. CDR1 is FNHDT and CDR2 is SITEND in the germline V gene (reference sequence). Incomplete CDR3 DNA: TGTGCCAGCAGTATAGCTGGGGTGGGCCAAGAC. Translated: CASSIAGVGQD. The whole CDR3 region reads CASSIAGVGQDTQYF.

A note on this clone: The gene names given are mouse names. The CDR3 end lies 4 residues beyond the end of the read and is filled in from the germline J gene. Other DNA sequences in the same sample also yield this CDR3. The rearrangement joins TRBV13-1 to TRBJ1-1; tentatively, D is TRBD1 (6 bases). This CDR3 is 12 amino acids long. Germline V gene sequence: CDR1 NSHNY, CDR2 SYGAGN. Incomplete CDR3 DNA: TGTGCCAGCAGTGCCAGGGGTACA. Translated, it gives CASSARGT. In full, the CDR3 is CASSARGTEVFF.

This clone was observed a handful of times. Gene names and germline match the mouse. The CDR3 goes on 4 residues after the read ends, and that part is filled in from the germline J gene. This chain links TRBV19 with TRBJ2-7, with D perhaps matching TRBD2 (6 bases). The V and J ends lost 2 bases and 3 bases respectively, with 12 bases between them. The CDR3 totals 14 residues. Germline values: CDR1 FNHDT, CDR2 SITEND (reference sequence). The sequenced CDR3 bases are TGTGCCAGCAGTATCTGGTTGGGGGTCTAT. This encodes CASSIWLGVY. The complete CDR3 sequence is CASSIWLGVYEQYF.

This clone was recorded a few times. Gene names and germline match the mouse. The read finishes 4 residues shy of the CDR3 end, and the germline J gene is used to complete it. Different DNA sequences within this sample yield the same CDR3. The chain carries TRBV1 and TRBJ1-2; a weak D match, TRBD1 (6 bases). The CDR3 has 14 residues. Germline V lookup: CDR1 NSQYPW, CDR2 LRSPGD (reference sequence). V dropped 3 bases and J dropped 2 bases, with 10 bases sitting between them. CDR3 in amino acids: CTCSARGANSDYTF. CDR3 DNA (partial): TGCACCTGCAGTGCGAGGGGGGCGAACTCC.

As regards this clone: The gene symbols are mouse symbols. Read sequence stops 3 residues before the CDR3 end, and the germline J gene provides the missing end. This rearrangement joins TRBV19 to TRBJ1-6, with D unresolved. TRBJ1-6 qualifies as an ORF whose function is uncertain. Between the trimmed V and J ends, which lost 5 bases and 0 bases, there was a span of 12 bases. In germline, CDR1 is FNHDT, CDR2 SITEND (reference sequence). The CDR3 length is 16 residues. The CDR3 sequence: CASRPRRNSYNSPLYF. The part of the CDR3 DNA that was read is TGTGCCAGCAGACCCAGAAGAAATTCCTATAATTCGCCC.

A note on this clone: Each gene name is a mouse one. The CDR3 is cut off 4 residues early in the read; its end comes from the germline J gene. This chain links TRBV31 with TRBJ1-2, with D unresolved. Germline CDR1 GKSSPN, CDR2 SITVG. This CDR3 region has 13 residues. V lost 0 bases, J lost 0 bases, and 5 bases lay in between. Incomplete CDR3 DNA: TGTGCCTGGAGTCTCAGCTCAAACTCC. This codes for CAWSLSSNS. Given in full, the CDR3 is CAWSLSSNSDYTF.

A few counts support this clone. Mouse gene names apply. Sequencing ends 4 residues short of the CDR3 end; the germline J gene provides the rest. This chain joins TRBV19 and TRBJ1-2, with D maybe TRBD1 (6 bases). CDR3 size: 13 residues. Germline values: CDR1 FNHDT, CDR2 SITEND (reference sequence). Trimming cost V 6 bases and J 0 bases, with 9 bases left between them. Incomplete CDR3 DNA: TGTGCCAGCAAGGACAGCACAAACTCC. Amino acid sequence: CASKDSTNS. The entire CDR3 protein reads CASKDSTNSDYTF.

This clone was seen more than once but under ten times. Gene names and germline refer to mouse. The part of the CDR3 DNA that was read is TGTGCCAGCAGCCTCGGACTGGGAAGTGCAGAA. Its protein is CASSLGLGSAE. The entire CDR3 is CASSLGLGSAETLYF. The chain carries TRBV5 and TRBJ2-3, with 8 bases lining up with TRBD2. The read ends 4 residues before the CDR3 terminus; that terminus is restored from the germline J gene. From germline, CDR1 is LGHNA and CDR2 YNLKQL (reference sequence). V was pared by 4 bases and J by 0 bases, with 3 bases of the junction left unmatched. The CDR3 covers 15 residues.

This clone was detected only a few times. The genes and germline here are from mouse. The CDR3 sequence is CASSIVGSSYEQYF. The part of the CDR3 DNA that was read is TGTGCCAGCAGTATAGTGGGGAGCTCCTAT. This chain uses TRBV19 with TRBJ2-7, with D possibly being TRBD2 (5 bases). The observed sequence ends 4 residues before the CDR3 terminus, with the missing tail filled in from the germline J gene. Germline V gives CDR1 FNHDT, CDR2 SITEND (reference sequence). The CDR3 sequence is 14 residues long. With 0 bases removed from V and 0 bases from J, the gap between germline ends came to 7 bases.

Notes on this clone: The junction departs from germline at one end; a sequencing error may be responsible. Mouse germline and gene names are used. The observed sequence ends 3 residues before the CDR3 terminus, with the missing tail filled in from the germline J gene. This chain joins TRBV13-1 and TRBJ1-6; 10 bases are a match to TRBD1. TRBJ1-6 is designated an ORF whose function remains uncertain. The germline CDR1 and CDR2 sequences are NSHNY and SYGAGN. The CDR3 covers 13 residues. CDR3 amino acids: CAGRTGGNSPLYF. CDR3 bases read: TGTGCCGGCAGGACAGGGGGTAATTCGCCC.

This clone was observed a handful of times. The gene symbols are mouse symbols. Read sequence stops 4 residues before the CDR3 end, and the germline J gene provides the missing end. The V gene is TRBV13-2, the J gene TRBJ1-2; 10 nucleotides agree with TRBD1. This CDR3 comprises 14 residues. Germline V gene sequence: CDR1 NNHNN, CDR2 SYGAGS (reference sequence). V lost 4 bases to trimming and J lost 4 bases; unmatched junction nucleotides: 4. The sequenced CDR3 bases are TGTGCCAGCGGTCCGGGACAGGGGTTCTCC. This gives the protein CASGPGQGFS. The full CDR3 protein reads CASGPGQGFSDYTF.

This clone was seen only a few times. Gene names follow the mouse nomenclature. The read is 4 residues too short to cover the CDR3 end, so that end is filled in from the germline J gene. V usage is TRBV13-1 and J usage is TRBJ2-7; TRBD1 agrees at 7 bases. V lost 1 base, J lost 2 bases, and 3 bases stayed unmatched. CDR1 NSHNY and CDR2 SYGAGN come from the germline V gene. This CDR3 is built from 14 residues. The sequenced CDR3 bases are TGTGCCAGCAGTGATTCCCAGGGGGCCTAT. It yields the protein CASSDSQGAY. The entire CDR3 sequence reads CASSDSQGAYEQYF.

About this clone: Mouse gene names and germline throughout. The read halts 4 residues ahead of the CDR3 end, with the missing end drawn from the germline J gene. Other DNA sequences within the sample encode an identical CDR3. The chain combines TRBV5 with TRBJ2-1, with TRBD2 as a possible D gene (6 bases). Germline CDR1 is LGHNA and CDR2 is YNLKQL (reference sequence). Trimming shortened V by 1 base and J by 3 bases, and 7 bases separated the two germline ends. The CDR3 sequence is 14 residues long. CDR3 region: CASSQGGVYAEQFF. CDR3 DNA, as far as it was read: TGTGCCAGCAGCCAAGGGGGGGTCTATGCT.

This clone was picked up a small number of times. Genes here carry mouse names. The read terminates 4 residues before the CDR3 end, so the remaining end is supplied by the germline J gene. The chain carries TRBV13-1 and TRBJ2-2; the D is unclear. V gave up 0 bases and J gave up 0 bases, with 3 bases separating them. The CDR3 contains 14 residues. CDR1 is NSHNY and CDR2 is SYGAGN in the germline V gene. The CDR3: CASSDVTNTGQLYF. CDR3 bases read: TGTGCCAGCAGTGATGTCACAAACACCGGG.

In regard to this clone: These gene names are mouse names. Other nucleotide sequences in the sample specify the same CDR3. The sequenced CDR3 bases are TGTGCCAGCAGTATGGGGACAGGGGGCTATGCT. Translation: CASSMGTGGYA. The whole CDR3 sequence reads CASSMGTGGYAEQFF. The chain joins TRBV19 to TRBJ2-1; TRBD1 matches at 11 bases. Read coverage stops 4 residues before the CDR3 terminus; the germline J gene supplies the remainder. The CDR3 covers 15 residues. The J segment lost 3 bases and the V segment lost 2 bases, leaving 1 base of the junction unmatched. Germline CDR1 is FNHDT and CDR2 is SITEND (reference sequence).